This entry lists 4 T cell receptor beta chains sequenced from one sample in a study of T cell responses to AZD1222 COVID-19 vaccine (dated by TCRdb to the early 2020s). Library generation was performed with the immunoSEQ multiplex PCR assay. Sourced from immuneACCESS, this table was stored by TCRdb with only in-frame sequences that have V and J called. A share of the clones is absent; for the studies checked, an unresolved V gene accounts for under half, and the remainder has no known explanation. The sample includes tens of thousands of clones, with around nine tenths observed a single time. The top ten constitute 6.9% of the sample. Read against the paper, the sample's time point label means: about 28 days (+/-7) after the second vaccine dose. Sequenced here: peripheral blood, sampled 28 days after the second AZD1222 dose. These receptors were taken from an adult who received the AZD1222 COVID-19 vaccine.

This chain connects TRBV7-9 to TRBJ2-2; 10 bases line up with TRBD2. The length of the CDR3 is 15 residues. The J segment lost 5 bases and the V segment lost 6 bases, leaving 6 bases of the junction unmatched. The germline CDR1 and CDR2 sequences are SEHNR and FQNEAQ (reference sequence). The DNA of the CDR3 is TGTGCCAGCAGATTACTAGCGGGAAGGACCGGGGAGCTGTTTTTT. Translated: CASRLLAGRTGELFF.

This chain uses TRBV7-2 with TRBJ1-2; 12 nucleotides agree with TRBD1. The CDR3 is 15 residues long. From germline, CDR1 is SGHTA and CDR2 FQGNSA. The V and J ends lost 1 base and 8 bases, in that order; junction bases with no gene match: 5. Written as DNA, the CDR3 is TGTGCCAGCAGCTTAGGAGGGACAGGGGGCAAGGGCTACACCTTC. This translates into CASSLGGTGGKGYTF.

The rearrangement uses TRBV7-9 and TRBJ1-3; possible D gene TRBD1, 5 bases. The CDR3 runs 18 residues. With 5 bases removed from V and 2 bases from J, the gap between germline ends came to 22 bases. CDR1 SEHNR and CDR2 FQNEAQ come from the germline V gene (reference sequence). In DNA, the CDR3 is TGTGCCAGCAGCGCTCCCCGGGAGGGCAGGGAGGCTGGAAACACCATATATTTT. Translating it yields CASSAPREGREAGNTIYF.

This clone has just a few counts. This chain connects TRBV19 to TRBJ2-1, with D perhaps TRBD1 (6 bases). V dropped 3 bases and J dropped 2 bases, with 23 bases sitting between them. The CDR3 consists of 19 residues. Germline CDR1 and CDR2: LNHDA and SQIVND (reference sequence). The CDR3 spells CASSISGLTRRGPYNEQFF. In DNA form, the CDR3 reads TGTGCCAGTAGTATCTCGGGGCTAACTCGCAGGGGACCCTACAATGAGCAGTTCTTC.